One T cell receptor beta chain is described in this entry. Ten or more counts support this clonotype. Its antigen remains undetermined. No base-level quality is on record; no much larger clone is a single base apart. The data originate from a study of blood T cells in healthy people across ages (dated by TCRdb to between 2014 and 2017). For context, the study as a whole: In model experiments, template switching captured about one uniquely barcoded TCR beta cDNA molecule for every two T cells. Donors of different ages were randomly distributed across sequencing lanes to avoid experimental bias. Using the same blood draw, the study looked at two additional independent replicas of 1 million unique cDNA reads for two donors, one aged 18 to 29 and the other aged 80 or older. Using deep sequencing normalized with unique cDNA molecular identifiers, the study measured how TCR beta repertoire diversity changes with age. The donors were divided into four age groups: young (average about 15 years), middle-aged (under 40), aged (about 60) and long-lived (nearly 85).

The donors were roughly 40 Caucasian individuals from Russia, aged 6 to 90 years, who were systemically healthy. Ten milliliters of peripheral blood were collected from each donor into EDTA-treated Vacutainer tubes. PBMCs were isolated by Ficoll-Paque density-gradient centrifugation, with at least 7 million obtained per sample. Trizol reagent was used to extract total RNA from the PBMCs, yielding at least 6 micrograms per sample. For every donor, an aliquot of PBMCs went through flow cytometry to measure the percentages of naive CD45RAhigh/CD27high T cells. The full study reports these points: As age increased, observed TCR beta diversity per million T cells dropped in a roughly linear way, and a significant reduction was already evident by age about 40. Since profiling was done on bulk unsorted PBMCs, naive and antigen-experienced compartments could not be conclusively compared. Estimates of total diversity based on one million sequenced T cells were regarded as lower bounds and as underestimates. Because the CMV infection status of the donors was unknown, age-related changes in expanded clonotypes may potentially have been confounded. Compared with the aged group, the long-lived group had more naive CD4+ T cells, fewer expanded clones and increased TCR diversity, a pattern suggesting age selection. The percentage of naive T cells measured by flow cytometry correlated strongly with observed TCR beta diversity.

Library generation was performed with 5' RACE. Sequencing was performed on an Illumina HiSeq 2500. A second PCR of 7 to 11 cycles was performed with a sample-barcoded 5' primer and a J-beta primer mix. A unique molecular identifier was introduced onto each TCR beta cDNA molecule by a template-switch 5' adaptor carrying 12 random nucleotides. Each sample yielded at least 2.5 million CDR3-containing paired-end reads. First-strand cDNA was synthesized from all RNA with the Mint cDNA synthesis kit, primed by a TRBC-specific oligonucleotide. Following uracil-DNA glycosylase treatment, all cDNA underwent a first 18-cycle PCR with the universal primers M1SS and BC2_uni_R. Concerning the study's data processing: For normalization, 1 million high-quality reads were randomly selected from each sample, with every read carrying a distinct molecular identifier. Instead of being binned into consensus sequences, reads with shared molecular identifiers were discarded. MiTCR, set to a Q25 quality threshold and the strictest error-elimination algorithm, was used for CDR3 identification, clonotype clustering and error correction. A nonparametric unseen species model with Euler transformation was used to estimate a lower bound on total TCR beta diversity. TCRdb reworked the public reads: Q25 trimming with fastp, MiXCR clone assembly, productive beta chains retained. Rows with a matching CDR3 protein are joined into one entry that keeps the most common DNA and genes. These V and J calls are TCRdb output, not the study's own analysis. This sample gives some 1.5 million distinct CDR3 sequences in total; over 25% of them show up just once. The ten largest clones take up 7.7% of the sample.

For CDR1 and CDR2, the germline V gene lists MNHNS and SASEGT. The CDR3 has 15 amino acids, counting the end cysteine and phenylalanine. Only the CDR3 portion is preserved as DNA: 45 bases, with reading frame beginning at the first base. The V end gives up 6 bases and the J end 2 bases, leaving 4 bases in the junction not matched to a gene. The sample was blood. The receptor comes from a woman aged 25-40 years in good health. The chain is assembled from TRBV6-1 and TRBJ2-4; 10 central bases correspond to TRBD1. The CDR3 protein: CASRGTGATKNIQYF. Here is the DNA: TGTGCCAGCAGAGGGACAGGGGCGACCAAAAACATTCAGTACTTC.